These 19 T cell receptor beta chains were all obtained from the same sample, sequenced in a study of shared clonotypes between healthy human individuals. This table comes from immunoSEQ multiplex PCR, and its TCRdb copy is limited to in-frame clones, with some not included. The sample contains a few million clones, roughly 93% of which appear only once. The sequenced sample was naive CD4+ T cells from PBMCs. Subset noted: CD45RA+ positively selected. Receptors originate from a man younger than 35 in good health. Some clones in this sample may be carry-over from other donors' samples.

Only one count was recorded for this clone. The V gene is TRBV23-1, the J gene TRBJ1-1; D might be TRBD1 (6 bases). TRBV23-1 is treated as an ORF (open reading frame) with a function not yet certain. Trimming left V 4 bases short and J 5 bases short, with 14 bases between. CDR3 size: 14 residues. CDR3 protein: CASSRGGVGTEAFF. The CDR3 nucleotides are TGCGCCAGCAGTCGAGGGGGTGTTGGGACTGAAGCTTTCTTT.

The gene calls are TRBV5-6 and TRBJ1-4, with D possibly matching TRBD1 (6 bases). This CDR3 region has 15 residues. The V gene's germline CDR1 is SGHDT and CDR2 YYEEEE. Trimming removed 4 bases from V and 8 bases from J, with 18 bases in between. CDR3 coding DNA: TGTGCCAGCAGCCCCGGGGGCGCCGGCCACGAAAAACTGTTTTTT. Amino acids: CASSPGGAGHEKLFF.

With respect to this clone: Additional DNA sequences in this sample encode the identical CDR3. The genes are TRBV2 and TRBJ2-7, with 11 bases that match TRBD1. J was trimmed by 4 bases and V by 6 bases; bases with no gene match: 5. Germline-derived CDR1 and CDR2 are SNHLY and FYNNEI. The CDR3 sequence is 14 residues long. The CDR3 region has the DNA TGTGCCAGCAGCCCCGGGACAGGGGGATACGAGCAGTACTTC. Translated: CASSPGTGGYEQYF.

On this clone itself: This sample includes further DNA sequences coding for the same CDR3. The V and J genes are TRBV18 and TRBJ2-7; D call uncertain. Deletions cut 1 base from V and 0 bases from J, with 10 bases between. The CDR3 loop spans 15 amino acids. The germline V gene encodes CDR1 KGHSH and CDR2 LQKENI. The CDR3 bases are TGTGCCAGCTCACCACGGGAAGTGGGCTCCTACGAGCAGTACTTC. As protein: CASSPREVGSYEQYF.

The DNA for the CDR3 is TGTGCCAGCTCCCTGGGGAGGTCGAGGGACAATGAGCAGTTCTTC. Protein: CASSLGRSRDNEQFF. This chain joins TRBV9 and TRBJ2-1; tentative D call: TRBD2 (6 bases). This CDR3 contains 15 residues. Trimming stripped 7 bases from V and 5 bases from J, with 19 bases between. CDR1 is SGDLS and CDR2 is YYNGEE in the germline V gene.

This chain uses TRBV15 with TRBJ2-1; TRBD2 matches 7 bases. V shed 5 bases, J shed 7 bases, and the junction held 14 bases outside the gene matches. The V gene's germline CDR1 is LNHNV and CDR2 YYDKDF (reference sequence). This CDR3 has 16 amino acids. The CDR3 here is CATSPGAGRGGNEQFF. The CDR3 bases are TGTGCCACCAGCCCTGGAGCAGGGAGGGGAGGGAATGAGCAGTTCTTC.

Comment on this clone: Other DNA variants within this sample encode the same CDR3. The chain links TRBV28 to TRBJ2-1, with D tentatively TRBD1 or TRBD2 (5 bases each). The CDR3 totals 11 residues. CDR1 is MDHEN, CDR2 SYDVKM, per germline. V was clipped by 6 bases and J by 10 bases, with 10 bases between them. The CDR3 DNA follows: TGTGCCAGCAGCCCGAGGGGAGAGCAGTTCTTC. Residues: CASSPRGEQFF.

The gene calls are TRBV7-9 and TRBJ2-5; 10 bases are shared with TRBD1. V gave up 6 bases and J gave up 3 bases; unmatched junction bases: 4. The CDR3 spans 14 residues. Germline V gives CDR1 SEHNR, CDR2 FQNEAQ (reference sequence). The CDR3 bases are TGTGCCAGCAGACTAGGACAGGGGGAAGAGACCCAGTACTTC. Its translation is CASRLGQGEETQYF.

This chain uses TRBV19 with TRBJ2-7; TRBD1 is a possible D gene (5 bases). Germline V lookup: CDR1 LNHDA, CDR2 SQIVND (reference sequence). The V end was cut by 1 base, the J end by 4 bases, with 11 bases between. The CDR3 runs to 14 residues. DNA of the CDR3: TGTGCCAGTAGTATAGCACGACAGCCTTACGAGCAGTACTTC. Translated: CASSIARQPYEQYF.

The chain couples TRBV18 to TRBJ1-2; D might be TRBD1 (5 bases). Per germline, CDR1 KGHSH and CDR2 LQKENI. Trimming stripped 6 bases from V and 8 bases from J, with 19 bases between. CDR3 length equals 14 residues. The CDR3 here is CASSPAGLTGGYTF. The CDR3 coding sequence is TGTGCCAGCTCCCCTGCGGGACTCACGGGGGGCTACACCTTC.

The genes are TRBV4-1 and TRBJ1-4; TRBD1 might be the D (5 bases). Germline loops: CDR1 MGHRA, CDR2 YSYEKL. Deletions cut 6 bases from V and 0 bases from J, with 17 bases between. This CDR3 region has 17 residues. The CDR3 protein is CASRLRGPAATNEKLFF. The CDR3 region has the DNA TGCGCCAGCAGACTCCGGGGCCCGGCTGCAACTAATGAAAAACTGTTTTTT.

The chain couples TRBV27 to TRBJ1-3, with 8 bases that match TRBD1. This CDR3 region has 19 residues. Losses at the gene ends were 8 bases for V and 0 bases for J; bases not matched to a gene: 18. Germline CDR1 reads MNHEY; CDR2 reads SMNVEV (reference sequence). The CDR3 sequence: CASHAQDRDLRVSGNTIYF. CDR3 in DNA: TGTGCCAGCCACGCTCAGGACAGGGACCTTCGAGTCTCTGGAAACACCATATATTTT.

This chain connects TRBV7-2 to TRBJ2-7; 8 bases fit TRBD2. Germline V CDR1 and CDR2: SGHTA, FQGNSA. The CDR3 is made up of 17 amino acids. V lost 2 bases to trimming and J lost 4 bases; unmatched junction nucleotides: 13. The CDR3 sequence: CASSLRGTGTSRYEQYF. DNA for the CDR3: TGTGCCAGCAGCTTAAGGGGGACCGGGACTAGTCGGTACGAGCAGTACTTC. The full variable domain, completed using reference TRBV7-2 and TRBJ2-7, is GAGVSQSPSNKVTEKGKDVELRCDPISGHTALYWYRQSLGQGLEFLIYFQGNSAPDKSGLPSDRFSAERTGGSVSTLTIQRTQQEDSAVYLCASSLRGTGTSRYEQYFGPGTRLTVT.

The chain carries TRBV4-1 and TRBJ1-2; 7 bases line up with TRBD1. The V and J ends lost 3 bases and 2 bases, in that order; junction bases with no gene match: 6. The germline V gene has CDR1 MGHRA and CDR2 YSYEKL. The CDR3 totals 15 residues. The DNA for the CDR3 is TGCGCCAGCAGCCATTCCTCGGGACAGAACTATGGCTACACCTTC. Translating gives CASSHSSGQNYGYTF.

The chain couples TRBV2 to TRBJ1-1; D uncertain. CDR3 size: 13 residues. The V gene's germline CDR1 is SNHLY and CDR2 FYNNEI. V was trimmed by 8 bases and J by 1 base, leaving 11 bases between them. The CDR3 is CASLEQSNTEAFF. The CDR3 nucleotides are TGTGCCAGCCTTGAGCAATCGAACACTGAAGCTTTCTTT.

The CDR3 spells CASSVTGTVNTEAFF. As DNA, the CDR3 is TGTGCCAGCAGCGTTACCGGGACAGTAAACACTGAAGCTTTCTTT. This chain links TRBV7-3 with TRBJ1-1, with 7 bases that match TRBD1. Germline loops: CDR1 SGHTA, CDR2 FQGTGA. Trimming cost V 5 bases and J 2 bases; bases outside gene matches: 8. The CDR3 loop spans 15 amino acids. Filled out from reference TRBV7-3 and TRBJ1-1, the complete variable domain reads GAGVSQTPSNKVTEKGKYVELRCDPISGHTALYWYRQSLGQGPEFLIYFQGTGAADDSGLPNDRFFAVRPEGSVSTLKIQRTERGDSAVYLCASSVTGTVNTEAFFGQGTRLTVV.

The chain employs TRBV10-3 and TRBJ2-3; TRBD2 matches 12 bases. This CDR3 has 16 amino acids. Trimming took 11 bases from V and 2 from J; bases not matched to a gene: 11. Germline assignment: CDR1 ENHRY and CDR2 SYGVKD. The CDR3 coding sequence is TGTGCCGGTCGGACTAGCGGGGAATTCCTCACAGATACGCAGTATTTT. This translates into CAGRTSGEFLTDTQYF.

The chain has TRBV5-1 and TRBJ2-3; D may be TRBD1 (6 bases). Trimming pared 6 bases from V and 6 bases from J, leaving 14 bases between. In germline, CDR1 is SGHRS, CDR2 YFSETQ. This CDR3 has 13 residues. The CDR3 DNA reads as TGCGCCAGCATCCTACAGGGTACCGATACGCAGTATTTT. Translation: CASILQGTDTQYF.

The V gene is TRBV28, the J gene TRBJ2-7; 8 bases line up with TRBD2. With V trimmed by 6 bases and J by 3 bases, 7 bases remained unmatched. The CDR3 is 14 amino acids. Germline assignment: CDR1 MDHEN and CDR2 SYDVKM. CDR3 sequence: CASSPAGVYYEQYF. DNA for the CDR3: TGTGCCAGCAGCCCAGCGGGAGTTTACTACGAGCAGTACTTC. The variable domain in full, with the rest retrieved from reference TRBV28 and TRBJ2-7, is DVKVTQSSRYLVKRTGEKVFLECVQDMDHENMFWYRQDPGLGLRLIYFSYDVKMKEKGDIPEGYSVSREKKERFSLILESASTNQTSMYLCASSPAGVYYEQYFGPGTRLTVT.